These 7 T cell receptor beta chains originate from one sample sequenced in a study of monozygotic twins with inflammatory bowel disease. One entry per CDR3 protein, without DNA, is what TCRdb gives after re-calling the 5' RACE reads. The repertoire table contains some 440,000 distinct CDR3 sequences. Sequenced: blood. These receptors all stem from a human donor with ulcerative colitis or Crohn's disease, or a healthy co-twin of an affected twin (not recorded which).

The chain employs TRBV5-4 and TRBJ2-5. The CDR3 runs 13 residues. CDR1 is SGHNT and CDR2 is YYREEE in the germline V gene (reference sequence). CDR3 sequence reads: CASSLEQTETQYF.

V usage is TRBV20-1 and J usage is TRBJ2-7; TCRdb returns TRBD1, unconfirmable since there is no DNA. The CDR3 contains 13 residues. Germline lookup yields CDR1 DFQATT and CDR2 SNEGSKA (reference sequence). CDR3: CSARRDPAYEQYF.

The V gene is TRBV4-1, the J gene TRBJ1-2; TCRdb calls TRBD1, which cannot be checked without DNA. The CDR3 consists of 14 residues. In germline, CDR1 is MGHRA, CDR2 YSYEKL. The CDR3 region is CASSQDRGNHGYTF.

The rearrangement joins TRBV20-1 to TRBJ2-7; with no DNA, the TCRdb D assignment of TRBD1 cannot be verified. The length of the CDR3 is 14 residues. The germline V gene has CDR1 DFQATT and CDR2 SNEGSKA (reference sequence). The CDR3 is CSASLGTMIYEQYF.

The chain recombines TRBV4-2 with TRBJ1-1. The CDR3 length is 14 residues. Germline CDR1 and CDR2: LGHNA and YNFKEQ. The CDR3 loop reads CASSQGQGGPEAFF.

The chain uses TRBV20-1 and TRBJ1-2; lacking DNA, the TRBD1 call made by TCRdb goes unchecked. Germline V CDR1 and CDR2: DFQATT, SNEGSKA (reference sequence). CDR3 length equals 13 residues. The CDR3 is CSAEDRGPEGYTF.

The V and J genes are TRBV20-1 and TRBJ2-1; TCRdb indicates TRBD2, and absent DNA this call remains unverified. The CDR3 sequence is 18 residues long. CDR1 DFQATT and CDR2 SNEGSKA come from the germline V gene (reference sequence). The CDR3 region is CSARYRGAGGHTYNEQFF.